A single TCR beta chain is shown here with its context. Its antigen is not identified. The V end lost 6 bases, the J end lost 6 bases, and 9 bases lay between the germline ends. This CDR3 has 12 amino acids. Germline assignment: CDR1 ENHRY and CDR2 SYGVKD. The repertoire was sequenced with immunoSEQ multiplex PCR; TCRdb's copy has only in-frame clones and lacks some. The sample consists of approximately 60,000 clones, roughly 90% of them appearing once. The data belong to a study of OX40 agonist ivuxolimab in advanced cancers. Study-wide context: Ivuxolimab, an antibody that agonizes OX40 (CD134), was administered to the patients. Earlier treatment with anti-PD-1, anti-PD-L1 or anti-CTLA-4 was permitted, and less than 50% had received some. Overall study findings and caveats: Among the lowest levels of clonal expansion were found in partial responders at 0.1-3.0 mg/kg.

A history of autoimmune disease or systemic immunosuppression excluded patients. The clonotype originates from an adult with an advanced solid tumor such as melanoma, head and neck, liver or kidney cancer. The chain links TRBV10-3 to TRBJ2-1; D is uncertain. Sequences were derived from CD4+ or CD8+ T cells sorted from blood, sampled in a trial of the OX40 agonist ivuxolimab. The CDR3 sequence is CAISPTSNEQFF. CDR3 DNA: TGTGCCATCAGCCCCACCAGCAATGAGCAGTTCTTC.